The 5 T cell receptor beta chains reported below all come from one sample, sequenced in a study of cytomegalovirus exposure and HLA in healthy donors. PCR was performed using 60 Vbeta and 13 Jbeta primers. The table came from immunoSEQ multiplex PCR; TCRdb's copy has only in-frame clones and leaves some out. In the table there are 120,000 or so clones, over 60% of which are singletons. Sequenced: PBMCs. The receptors come from a female donor in good health and CMV-seronegative.

V gene TRBV6-5 combines with J gene TRBJ2-7; D uncertain. There are 12 residues in the CDR3. V lost 4 bases and J lost 5, with 9 bases in between. In germline, CDR1 is MNHEY, CDR2 SVGAGI. The CDR3 sequence is CASSSEWDEQYF. The CDR3 nucleotides are TGTGCCAGCAGTTCGGAGTGGGACGAGCAGTACTTC.

This clone was counted a single time. The V gene is TRBV19, the J gene TRBJ2-1; D is uncertain. Trimming shortened V by 4 bases and J by 8 bases, and 12 bases separated the two germline ends. The CDR3 runs to 13 residues. CDR1 and CDR2 (germline): LNHDA, SQIVND (reference sequence). The CDR3 here is CASSNPMWHEQFF. The CDR3, as DNA: TGTGCCAGTAGTAACCCCATGTGGCATGAGCAGTTCTTC. Using reference TRBV19 and TRBJ2-1 for the parts outside the CDR3, the full variable domain is DGGITQSPKYLFRKEGQNVTLSCEQNLNHDAMYWYRQDPGQGLRLIYYSQIVNDFQKGDIAEGYSVSREKKESFPLTVTSAQKNPTAFYLCASSNPMWHEQFFGPGTRLTVL.

The J gene is TRBJ2-7, the V gene TRBV28; D possibly corresponds to TRBD1 (6 bases). V gave up 5 bases and J gave up 0 bases, with 11 bases separating them. The CDR3 has 14 residues. CDR1 and CDR2 from the germline V gene are MDHEN and SYDVKM. CDR3 sequence: CASSITGSSYEQYF. For the CDR3, the DNA is TGTGCCAGCAGTATAACAGGGAGCTCCTACGAGCAGTACTTC.

The chain carries TRBV5-8 and TRBJ2-6, with 7 bases lining up with TRBD1. The CDR3 has 17 residues. Germline trimming cut 4 bases from V and 4 bases from J; bases unmatched to any gene: 11. Germline V lookup: CDR1 SGHTS, CDR2 YDEGEE. CDR3 sequence: CASSPTIGGWGANVLTF. The CDR3 DNA sequence: TGTGCCAGCAGCCCCACGATAGGGGGCTGGGGGGCCAACGTCCTGACTTTC. Complete variable domain (other parts from reference TRBV5-8 and TRBJ2-6): EAGVTQSPTHLIKTRGQQATLRCSPISGHTSVYWYQQALGLGLQFLLWYDEGEERNRGNFPPRFSGRQFPNYSSELNVNALELEDSALYLCASSPTIGGWGANVLTFGAGSRLTVL.

The chain is built from TRBV7-2 and TRBJ1-1; a possible D gene is TRBD1 (6 bases). The germline V gene has CDR1 SGHTA and CDR2 FQGNSA. Between the trimmed V and J ends, which lost 1 base and 0 bases, there was a span of 9 bases. The CDR3 is 15 amino acids. The chain's CDR3 is CASSLGTAMNTEAFF. The CDR3 nucleotides are TGTGCCAGCAGCTTAGGGACAGCCATGAACACTGAAGCTTTCTTT.